This TCR beta chain was captured by sequencing in a study of CD8 T cells in Susac syndrome. Reverse transcription of roughly 0.5 to 1 ug RNA was carried out with random hexamers. Multiplex PCR with immunoSEQ amplified the TCR beta CDR3 across 54 Vbeta and 13 Jbeta. Each CDR3 protein gets one entry after TCRdb re-called the immunoSEQ multiplex PCR reads with MiXCR. The sample yields 95,000 to 150,000 distinct CDR3 sequences, over 90% seen once. Study results and limitations: The authors acknowledged that the study's TCR sequencing and HLA analysis involved relatively few individuals.

Germline V gene sequence: CDR1 DFQATT, CDR2 SNEGSKA (reference sequence). The CDR3 consists of 14 residues. Trimming took off 0 bases at V and 4 bases at J, with 13 bases between the two ends. As concerns this clonotype: Its antigen is currently unknown.

The material sequenced was CD8+ T cells from PBMCs. The receptor was derived from a human donor with multiple sclerosis. The gene calls are TRBV20-1 and TRBJ2-7, with D possibly called TRBD1 or TRBD2 (6 bases each). In DNA form, the CDR3 reads TGCAGTGCTAGAGATCACCGGGGGCGATACGAGCAGTACTTC. Translating it yields CSARDHRGRYEQYF.